Listed below are T cell receptor beta chains from one sample, sequenced in a study of OX40 agonist ivuxolimab in advanced cancers. The protocol was immunoSEQ multiplex PCR, while the TCRdb copy is restricted to in-frame clones and leaves out a portion. The data contain 65,000 to 75,000 clones, roughly nine tenths of them singletons. The material sequenced was CD4+ or CD8+ T cells sorted from blood, taken in a trial of the OX40 agonist ivuxolimab. The receptors were sampled from an adult with an advanced solid tumor such as melanoma, head and neck, liver or kidney cancer. The conserved cysteine and the conserved F or W are not part of the CDR3 here. Expanded clones are given a class, and other clones once, few, many or no size at all.

j_call clone_size v_call cdr3_aa
TRBJ2-3 - TRBV19 ASSIQGGTDTQY
TRBJ1-2 - TRBV21-1 ASSKVHTGTNYGYT
TRBJ2-3 - TRBV5-1 ASSLEGRGYTDTQY
TRBJ1-1 - TRBV18 ASSPTQGTGNTEAF
TRBJ2-7 - TRBV5-1 ASSLAGGRGEQY
TRBJ2-5 - TRBV7-2 ASSSRGTQETQY
TRBJ2-7 - TRBV4-2 ASSPGNWGSYEQY
TRBJ1-1 few TRBV18 ASSPPGTEAF
TRBJ2-3 - TRBV5-1 ASSLEGGRGTDTQY
TRBJ1-2 - TRBV20-1 SARSQVSYT
TRBJ2-1 - TRBV7-2 ASSLGMGAGFEQF
TRBJ2-1 - TRBV6-5 ASYAGESSYNEQF
TRBJ2-1 - TRBV2 ASSLDYNEQF
TRBJ1-1 - TRBV5-1 ASSSILGPSGAEAF
TRBJ2-6 - TRBV6-1 ASSGGVGANVLT
TRBJ2-3 - TRBV6-1 ASISGWTDTQY
TRBJ1-1 - TRBV7-9 ASSLARGQSAF
TRBJ2-1 - TRBV6-9 ASSYRGLRDEQF
TRBJ1-4 - TRBV10-3 AISESGGATEKLF
TRBJ2-6 - TRBV7-9 ASSPPEASGANVLT
TRBJ1-2 - TRBV5-1 ASSFGQENYGYT
TRBJ2-3 - TRBV10-1 ASRDGSTDTQY
TRBJ2-3 - TRBV11-2 ASSLAFLTGADTQY
TRBJ1-5 - TRBV6-1 ASKAEGGSNQPQH
TRBJ1-2 - TRBV6-1 ASGRAGNYGYT
TRBJ1-3 - TRBV11-2 ASSFALNIY
TRBJ2-1 - TRBV20-1 SGGVRNEQF
TRBJ2-5 once TRBV5-1 ASSPGLAGGRETQY
TRBJ2-7 - TRBV2 ASRGQGASYEQY
TRBJ2-6 - TRBV11-2 ASSQAGAGANVLT
TRBJ1-5 - TRBV29-1 SVTHGQGGNQPQH
TRBJ1-6 - TRBV11-3 ASSLSGAVGSPLH
TRBJ1-5 - TRBV5-4 ASSPGYGQPQH
TRBJ1-2 - TRBV5-1 ASSLGQDLMEGYT
TRBJ2-7 - TRBV30 AWRAGQSYEQY
TRBJ2-1 - TRBV7-2 ASSSGGYDNEQF
TRBJ2-7 - TRBV7-9 ASSSRDSVHYEQY
TRBJ1-3 - TRBV5-5 ASSFGQGYGRTIY
TRBJ2-1 - TRBV19 ASSRARGKPYNEQF
TRBJ2-7 - TRBV29-1 SVRTPAYEQY
TRBJ2-1 - TRBV18 ASSPSAGGQQEQF
TRBJ1-2 - TRBV5-1 ASSSPDREGYT
TRBJ1-3 - TRBV4-2 ASSQVGAGGGLGNTIY
TRBJ1-1 - TRBV30 AWSSQTPNTEAF
TRBJ2-1 - TRBV12-5 ASGLTDNEQF